Here is one T cell receptor (beta chain) with its context. Its cognate antigen is unknown. The sample originates from a study of T cells in tumors after PD-1 blockade. Study-wide results and limits: Blood contained roughly 43% of the tumor's TCR clonotypes.

Sequenced by immunoSEQ multiplex PCR; TCRdb stores in-frame clones only, minus some. The sample includes approximately 46,000 clones, approximately 79% of them seen just once. The sequenced sample was PBMCs, obtained before anti-PD-1 treatment. The clonotype was recovered from a human donor with basal cell carcinoma.

The CDR3 bases are TGTGCCAGCAGTCGTCAGGGGCGCGAGACCCAGTACTTC. This encodes CASSRQGRETQYF. The chain is built from TRBV28 and TRBJ2-5, with a tentative D call TRBD1 (6 bases). Between the trimmed V and J ends, which lost 5 bases and 5 bases, there was a span of 12 bases. The length of the CDR3 is 13 residues. Germline V gene lookup returns CDR1 MDHEN and CDR2 SYDVKM.